These 25 T cell receptor beta chains originate from one sample sequenced in a study of blood T cell repertoires in COVID-19. Sequencing used immunoSEQ multiplex PCR; TCRdb keeps in-frame clones, though not all of them. In the table there are around 36,000 clones, more than 80% of which are singletons. Sequenced material: peripheral blood. These receptors were obtained from a man in his sixties with acute or convalescent COVID-19.

The rearrangement uses TRBV27 and TRBJ2-7; weak D call: TRBD2 (5 bases). There are 13 residues in the CDR3. The germline V gene has CDR1 MNHEY and CDR2 SMNVEV (reference sequence). Trimming took 0 bases from V and 2 from J, leaving 5 bases between them. The CDR3 DNA follows: TGTGCCAGCAGTTTATCGAGGGCCTACGAGCAGTACTTC. Amino acid sequence: CASSLSRAYEQYF.

The table lists this clone with a count of one. This sequence joins TRBV6-5 and TRBJ1-1; D is undetermined. This CDR3 is built from 13 residues. Trimming removed 7 bases from V and 7 bases from J, with 16 bases in between. Germline V CDR1 and CDR2: MNHEY, SVGAGI. The CDR3 DNA is TGTGCCAGCATTGGACTTCCGGGGAGTGAAGCTTTCTTT. Amino acids: CASIGLPGSEAFF.

V is TRBV2 and J is TRBJ1-4; D gene uncertain. Germline CDR1 and CDR2: SNHLY and FYNNEI. Deletions cut 6 bases from V and 5 bases from J, with 4 bases between. CDR3 length: 11 amino acids. The CDR3 region is CASRRNEKLFF. CDR3 in DNA: TGTGCCAGCAGGCGGAATGAAAAACTGTTTTTT. Combining the CDR3 with reference TRBV2 and TRBJ1-4 gives the whole variable domain EPEVTQTPSHQVTQMGQEVILRCVPISNHLYFYWYRQILGQKVEFLVSFYNNEISEKSEIFDDQFSVERPDGSNFTLKIRSTKLEDSAMYFCASRRNEKLFFGSGTQLSVL.

The chain couples TRBV24-1 to TRBJ2-5; 9 bases fit TRBD1. V lost 4 bases, J lost 5 bases, and 10 bases stayed unmatched. Germline V gene sequence: CDR1 KGHDR, CDR2 SFDVKD. The CDR3 totals 16 residues. This chain's CDR3 is CATSEGKGTGSETQYF. The CDR3 DNA is TGTGCCACCAGTGAGGGCAAAGGGACAGGGAGTGAGACCCAGTACTTC.

The V call is TRBV18, the J call TRBJ2-7; TRBD1 agrees at 9 bases. Losses at the gene ends were 5 bases for V and 6 bases for J; bases not matched to a gene: 5. Looked up from germline, CDR1 is KGHSH and CDR2 is LQKENI. This CDR3 contains 13 residues. The CDR3: CASSGGTGTEQYF. CDR3 nucleotide sequence: TGTGCCAGCTCAGGAGGGACAGGGACCGAGCAGTACTTC.

The chain is built from TRBV6-5 and TRBJ1-2, with D tentatively TRBD1 (5 bases). With 8 bases removed from V and 3 bases from J, the gap between germline ends came to 10 bases. This CDR3 has 12 amino acids. The germline CDR1 and CDR2 sequences are MNHEY and SVGAGI. CDR3 nucleotide sequence: TGTGCCAGCGGGTGGGACTACTATGGCTACACCTTC. This encodes CASGWDYYGYTF.

V usage is TRBV5-6 and J usage is TRBJ1-5; 7 nucleotides agree with TRBD1. Germline CDR1 is SGHDT and CDR2 is YYEEEE. This CDR3 region has 17 residues. V shed 4 bases and J 1 base; nucleotides not matched to a gene: 11. CDR3 sequence: CASSRFDRAESNQPQHF. Written as DNA, the CDR3 is TGTGCCAGCAGCCGATTTGACAGGGCGGAAAGCAATCAGCCCCAGCATTTT.

This clone was recorded a few times. The chain links TRBV18 to TRBJ2-7; 9 bases are shared with TRBD1. V lost 5 bases, J lost 3 bases, and 8 bases stayed unmatched. Germline loops: CDR1 KGHSH, CDR2 LQKENI. This CDR3 spans 15 amino acids. The CDR3 sequence is CASSSTGTGNYEQYF. The CDR3 bases are TGTGCCAGCTCATCTACCGGGACAGGGAACTACGAGCAGTACTTC.

The V and J genes are TRBV5-1 and TRBJ1-2; the match to TRBD1 covers 10 bases. V lost 4 bases and J lost 8; bases outside the gene matches: 11. Germline lookup yields CDR1 SGHRS and CDR2 YFSETQ. This CDR3 has 15 residues. The CDR3 DNA reads TGCGCCAGCAGCCAATTGACAGGGGGCATGGAGGGCTACACCTTC. Residues: CASSQLTGGMEGYTF.

V is TRBV9 and J is TRBJ1-1; tentatively, D is TRBD1 (6 bases). V was pared by 4 bases and J by 3 bases, with 10 bases between. This CDR3 is 13 amino acids long. Germline V gene data show CDR1 as SGDLS and CDR2 as YYNGEE. The CDR3 loop is CASSSDSYTEAFF. CDR3 bases: TGTGCCAGCAGCTCGGACAGCTACACTGAAGCTTTCTTT.

The V and J genes are TRBV21-1 and TRBJ2-1; the D call of TRBD2 is as the table states it, not checked on the DNA. TRBV21-1 is shown as a pseudogene. This CDR3 contains 20 residues. CDR3 in DNA: TGTGCCAGCAGCAAAGGGGATTGCGGCGGGGGGGACCGAACCTACAATGAGCAGTTCTTC. The encoded protein is CASSKGDCGGGDRTYNEQFF.

The chain couples TRBV5-1 to TRBJ2-7; TRBD2 matches 10 bases. J lost 7 bases, V lost 4 bases, and 14 bases had no gene match. The CDR3 extends over 16 amino acids. Per germline, CDR1 SGHRS and CDR2 YFSETQ. The CDR3 DNA reads TGCGCCAGCAGCCCCGTGGTACTAGCGGGGACGGGGGAGCAGTACTTC. It codes for CASSPVVLAGTGEQYF. Looking up the rest from reference TRBV5-1 and TRBJ2-7 gives the full variable domain: KAGVTQTPRYLIKTRGQQVTLSCSPISGHRSVSWYQQTPGQGLQFLFEYFSETQRNKGNFPGRFSGRQFSNSRSEMNVSTLELGDSALYLCASSPVVLAGTGEQYFGPGTRLTVT.

The J gene is TRBJ2-3, the V gene TRBV6-5; the match to TRBD2 covers 7 bases. The germline V gene has CDR1 MNHEY and CDR2 SVGAGI. V was clipped by 8 bases and J by 8 bases; unmatched bases: 10. This CDR3 is built from 13 residues. CDR3 in DNA: TGTGCCAGCCTCGCGGGGAGGGCGAGTACGCAGTATTTT. Protein sequence: CASLAGRASTQYF.

This clone appeared a few times. V and J are TRBV7-8 and TRBJ2-2; possibly TRBD1 for D (6 bases). CDR3 length equals 15 residues. The V and J ends lost 4 bases and 0 bases respectively, with 9 bases between them. Germline-derived CDR1 and CDR2 are SGHVS and FQNEAQ. CDR3 bases: TGTGCCAGCAGCTCCGGACAGACGAACACCGGGGAGCTGTTTTTT. This encodes CASSSGQTNTGELFF.

The chain joins TRBV30 to TRBJ2-3; 8 nucleotides match TRBD1. The germline CDR1 and CDR2 sequences are GTSNPN and SVGIG (reference sequence). The CDR3 has 15 residues. The junction had 4 bases not matched to a gene; V was cut back by 1 base and J by 1 base. CDR3 amino acids: CAWSGLGQGTDTQYF. CDR3 nucleotides: TGTGCCTGGAGTGGGTTGGGACAGGGCACAGATACGCAGTATTTT.

The rearrangement uses TRBV29-1 and TRBJ2-5; 8 nucleotides align to TRBD1. This CDR3 comprises 17 residues. Trimming took 3 bases from V and 10 from J; bases not matched to a gene: 22. CDR1 is SQVTM and CDR2 is ANQGSEA in the germline V gene. This CDR3 reads CSVDTKAGGAFNNIQYF. The CDR3 DNA is TGCAGCGTTGACACTAAGGCAGGGGGCGCCTTTAATAATATCCAGTACTTC.

The gene calls are TRBV24-1 and TRBJ2-3; the match to TRBD2 covers 7 bases. Germline assignment: CDR1 KGHDR and CDR2 SFDVKD. With 2 bases clipped from V and 6 bases from J, the junction kept 7 bases outside the gene matches. CDR3 length: 15 residues. The CDR3 region is CATSDSGGGSDTQYF. CDR3 bases: TGTGCCACCAGTGATTCGGGGGGAGGATCGGATACGCAGTATTTT.

This chain connects TRBV6-5 to TRBJ1-6; 8 bases fit TRBD1. V lost 6 bases to trimming and J lost 5 bases; unmatched junction nucleotides: 6. Germline CDR1 is MNHEY and CDR2 is SVGAGI. The CDR3 is made up of 15 amino acids. CDR3 nucleotides: TGTGCCAGCAGGTCCGGGACAGGCCATAATTCACCCCTCCACTTT. It translates to CASRSGTGHNSPLHF.

The chain recombines TRBV18 with TRBJ1-1; D gene uncertain. The CDR3 length is 14 residues. Germline V lookup: CDR1 KGHSH, CDR2 LQKENI. The V gene lost 3 bases and the J gene lost 1 base, with 9 bases spanning the gap. The CDR3 DNA reads as TGTGCCAGCTCACCTGCGGCAAGGAACACTGAAGCTTTCTTT. Residues: CASSPAARNTEAFF.

The chain is built from TRBV19 and TRBJ1-2, with TRBD1 matching over 7 bases. This CDR3 has 12 residues. Germline CDR1 reads LNHDA; CDR2 reads SQIVND (reference sequence). The V and J ends lost 3 bases and 8 bases, in that order; junction bases with no gene match: 3. The CDR3 coding sequence is TGTGCCAGTAGTATTGGGACAGCCGGCTACACCTTC. It specifies CASSIGTAGYTF.

The V call is TRBV6-2 or TRBV6-3, the J call TRBJ2-5, with TRBD2 identical over 7 bases. The CDR3 totals 12 residues. CDR1 MNHEY and CDR2 SVGEGT come from the germline V gene. V shed 6 bases and J 5 bases; nucleotides not matched to a gene: 3. The CDR3 spells CASSDGGETQYF. CDR3 DNA: TGTGCCAGCAGCGACGGGGGGGAGACCCAGTACTTC.

This clone occurred a few times. The chain has TRBV19 and TRBJ1-5, with D perhaps TRBD1 (6 bases). The length of the CDR3 is 11 residues. Germline loops: CDR1 LNHDA, CDR2 SQIVND (reference sequence). Trimming pared 7 bases from V and 16 bases from J, leaving 17 bases between. The DNA for the CDR3 is TGTGCCAGTACCCTGGGGGGGACACTACATTTT. It encodes CASTLGGTLHF.

The count of this clone is one. This chain joins TRBV4-3 and TRBJ1-1; D might be TRBD1 (6 bases). Germline V lookup: CDR1 LGHNA, CDR2 YSLEER. This CDR3 comprises 13 residues. Trimming shortened V by 3 bases and J by 5 bases, and 10 bases separated the two germline ends. The CDR3 loop reads CASSHGQGTEAFF. The CDR3 nucleotides read TGCGCCAGCAGCCACGGGCAGGGGACTGAAGCTTTCTTT.

Concerning this clone itself: The junction does not match germline at one end; this may be a read error. V is TRBV5-1 and J is TRBJ2-5; 7 bases align to TRBD1. The length of the CDR3 is 14 residues. Germline V gene sequence: CDR1 SGHRS, CDR2 YFSETQ. As DNA, the CDR3 is TGCGCCAGCAGCCCAGGGACAGTCCAAGCGACCCAGTACTTC. This translates into CASSPGTVQATQYF.

V usage is TRBV20-1 and J usage is TRBJ1-4; D is undetermined. The CDR3 is 10 residues long. With 6 bases removed from V and 8 bases from J, the gap between germline ends came to 7 bases. Germline CDR1 and CDR2: DFQATT and SNEGSKA (reference sequence). Written as DNA, the CDR3 is TGCAGTGCCGAGGCCGAAAAACTGTTTTTT. Its translation is CSAEAEKLFF.